These T cell receptor beta chains were read from a single sample in a study of CD8 T cells in Susac syndrome. TCRdb independently ran MiXCR on the immunoSEQ multiplex PCR reads; one entry per CDR3 protein. The table has about 130,000 distinct CDR3 sequences, roughly 94% seen once. The sequenced material came from CD4+ T cells from PBMCs. The receptors originated from a human donor with multiple sclerosis. The CDR3 runs from the conserved cysteine through the conserved F or W. A D gene is named only where the DNA matches it firmly. The size field is filled for only some rows; it gives once, few, many or a size class.

V gene	J gene	D gene	clone size	CDR3 protein	CDR3 DNA
TRBV7-2	TRBJ1-4	TRBD1	.	CASSLEQGAKLFF	TGTGCCAGCAGCTTAGAGCAGGGGGCAAAACTGTTTTTT
TRBV4-2	TRBJ2-2	.	.	CASSPRDLTARTGELFF	TGTGCCAGCAGCCCGAGGGACCTAACAGCAAGGACCGGGGAGCTGTTTTTT
TRBV5-1	TRBJ2-5	TRBD1	.	CASSLSSGGGPWETQYF	TGCGCCAGCAGCTTGTCGTCAGGGGGCGGCCCCTGGGAGACCCAGTACTTC
TRBV12-3/TRBV12-4	TRBJ1-2	.	.	CASTSWGRYGYTF	TGTGCCAGCACTTCATGGGGGCGGTATGGCTACACCTTC
TRBV4-3	TRBJ2-2	.	.	CASSQDEGKLGELFF	TGCGCCAGCAGCCAAGATGAGGGCAAGCTCGGGGAGCTGTTTTTT
TRBV4-3	TRBJ1-2	.	few	CASSHPPRGLDYGYTF	TGCGCCAGCAGCCACCCCCCTAGGGGACTTGACTATGGCTACACCTTC
TRBV20-1	TRBJ2-7	TRBD1	.	CSAITGTETYEQYF	TGCAGTGCCATAACCGGGACAGAGACCTACGAGCAGTACTTC
TRBV27	TRBJ1-1	TRBD1	.	CASSQGQALRAEAFF	TGTGCCAGCAGTCAGGGACAGGCCCTGCGGGCTGAAGCTTTCTTT
TRBV19	TRBJ1-5	.	.	CASGVGNRNQPQHF	TGTGCCAGCGGCGTAGGCAATCGGAATCAGCCCCAGCATTTT
TRBV29-1	TRBJ2-3	.	.	CSALEDTQYF	TGCAGCGCCCTTGAAGATACGCAGTATTTT
TRBV11-1	TRBJ2-7	TRBD1	.	CASSLEQGAYEQYF	TGTGCCAGCAGCTTAGAGCAGGGGGCCTACGAGCAGTACTTC
TRBV20-1	TRBJ2-5	TRBD1	.	CSAPAGTGRQGTQYF	TGCAGTGCTCCCGCAGGGACAGGACGCCAGGGGACCCAGTACTTC
TRBV3-1	TRBJ1-2	.	.	CASSQGVRYGYTF	TGTGCCAGCAGCCAAGGGGTTCGTTATGGCTACACCTTC
TRBV9	TRBJ2-1	.	.	CASSVVGSSYNEQFF	TGTGCCAGCAGCGTAGTCGGAAGCTCCTACAATGAGCAGTTCTTC
TRBV6-1	TRBJ2-1	.	.	CASSEADGRSYNEQFF	TGTGCCAGCAGTGAAGCTGACGGCCGCTCCTACAATGAGCAGTTCTTC
TRBV27	TRBJ2-5	TRBD1	.	CASSLGDRGRETQYF	TGTGCCAGCAGTCTAGGGGACAGGGGGCGAGAGACCCAGTACTTC
TRBV29-1	TRBJ2-7	.	.	CSVGAQPGRYEQYF	TGCAGCGTTGGCGCCCAGCCGGGTAGGTACGAGCAGTACTTC
TRBV6-5	TRBJ2-5	.	.	CASSYSRSVGAETQYF	TGTGCCAGCAGTTACTCGAGAAGCGTGGGGGCTGAGACCCAGTACTTC
TRBV14	TRBJ2-7	.	.	CASSLAVAPLYF	TGTGCCAGCAGCCTGGCGGTAGCCCCCTTGTACTTC
TRBV7-2	TRBJ2-6	.	.	CASSLGRYRSGANVLTF	TGTGCCAGCAGCTTGGGACGGTATCGCTCTGGGGCCAACGTCCTGACTTTC
TRBV10-3	TRBJ1-5	.	.	CAISESNQPQHF	TGTGCCATCAGTGAGTCGAACCAGCCCCAGCATTTT
TRBV30	TRBJ1-1	.	.	CAWSQETEAFF	TGTGCCTGGAGTCAGGAGACTGAAGCTTTCTTT
TRBV2	TRBJ1-5	.	.	CASSLQASQPQHF	TGTGCCAGCAGCCTACAGGCAAGTCAGCCCCAGCATTTT
TRBV6-4	TRBJ1-1	.	.	CASSPGVAMNTEAFF	TGTGCCAGCAGTCCGGGAGTCGCCATGAACACTGAAGCTTTCTTT
TRBV18	TRBJ2-1	.	.	CASSPEGRGYNEQFF	TGTGCCAGCTCACCAGAGGGTCGGGGATACAATGAGCAGTTCTTC
TRBV24-1	TRBJ2-5	.	.	CATTGQHLQETQYF	TGTGCCACCACAGGACAGCACCTCCAAGAGACCCAGTACTTC
TRBV29-1	TRBJ1-2	.	.	CSVDSFNYGYTF	TGCAGCGTTGACAGCTTTAACTATGGCTACACCTTC
TRBV2	TRBJ2-1	.	.	CASNYHNEQFF	TGTGCCAGCAATTATCACAATGAGCAGTTCTTC
TRBV2	TRBJ1-1	.	.	CASRPQGLNTEAFF	TGTGCCAGCCGGCCCCAGGGATTGAACACTGAAGCTTTCTTT
TRBV5-6	TRBJ2-7	.	.	CASSLGYGLSGHEQYF	TGTGCCAGCAGCTTGGGTTATGGACTATCAGGACACGAGCAGTACTTC
TRBV30	TRBJ1-1	.	.	CAWSVQSTRNTEAFF	TGTGCCTGGAGTGTACAGAGTACACGGAACACTGAAGCTTTCTTT
TRBV12-3/TRBV12-4	TRBJ2-5	.	.	CASSSGSHQETQYF	TGTGCCAGCAGTTCCGGCAGCCACCAAGAGACCCAGTACTTC
TRBV7-3	TRBJ2-1	TRBD1	.	CASSSDRDGEQFF	TGTGCCAGCAGCTCCGACAGGGACGGTGAGCAGTTCTTC
TRBV29-1	TRBJ1-3	.	once	CSVEDGAGSGNTIYF	TGCAGCGTTGAAGATGGTGCGGGGAGTGGAAACACCATATATTTT
TRBV5-1	TRBJ2-5	.	.	CASSRGVQKETQYF	TGCGCCAGCAGCCGGGGCGTGCAGAAGGAGACCCAGTACTTC
TRBV7-9	TRBJ2-7	.	.	CASSSGAYSYEQYF	TGTGCCAGCAGCTCGGGGGCGTACTCCTACGAGCAGTACTTC
TRBV30	TRBJ1-4	.	once	CAWSERPNEKLFF	TGTGCCTGGAGTGAGAGGCCTAATGAAAAACTGTTTTTT
TRBV28	TRBJ2-7	TRBD1	once	CASRETGGADQQYF	TGTGCCAGCAGAGAGACAGGGGGGGCTGATCAGCAGTACTTC
TRBV2	TRBJ2-7	TRBD1	.	CASIPRDRGAYEQYF	TGTGCCAGCATTCCCCGGGACAGGGGAGCCTACGAGCAGTACTTC
TRBV5-1	TRBJ2-4	.	.	CASSLELKNIQYF	TGCGCCAGCAGCTTGGAGTTAAAAAACATTCAGTACTTC
TRBV19	TRBJ2-1	.	.	CASSIRNEQFF	TGTGCCAGTAGTATCCGTAATGAGCAGTTCTTC
TRBV4-2	TRBJ1-3	.	.	CASSQLAGNTIYF	TGTGCCAGCAGCCAATTAGCCGGAAACACCATATATTTT
TRBV3-1	TRBJ2-5	TRBD1	.	CASSQVGTGESKTQYF	TGTGCCAGCAGCCAAGTAGGGACAGGGGAATCAAAGACCCAGTACTTC
TRBV6-1	TRBJ1-5	TRBD1	.	CASILTRDRGIGQPQHF	TGTGCCAGCATTCTGACAAGGGACAGGGGAATTGGTCAGCCCCAGCATTTT
TRBV5-1	TRBJ1-4	.	.	CASSPTEKNEKLFF	TGCGCCAGCAGCCCGACAGAGAAGAATGAAAAACTGTTTTTT
TRBV12-3/TRBV12-4	TRBJ1-1	.	.	CASSSVGDRNTEAFF	TGTGCCAGCAGTTCCGTTGGAGATCGGAACACTGAAGCTTTCTTT
TRBV20-1	TRBJ2-3	TRBD1	.	CSALPGQVTDTQYF	TGCAGTGCACTCCCGGGACAGGTCACAGATACGCAGTATTTT
TRBV3-1	TRBJ2-3	TRBD2	.	CASSPGGPTDTQYF	TGTGCCAGCAGCCCGGGGGGGCCAACAGATACGCAGTATTTT
TRBV30	TRBJ1-3	.	.	CAWSLSSSGNTIYF	TGTGCCTGGAGTCTGAGCAGCTCTGGAAACACCATATATTTT
TRBV6-2/TRBV6-3	TRBJ2-7	.	.	CASSYHPFEGHLYEQYF	TGTGCCAGCAGTTACCACCCGTTCGAAGGGCACCTCTACGAGCAGTACTTC
TRBV4-3	TRBJ2-1	TRBD1	.	CASSQGGGRYNEQFF	TGCGCCAGCAGCCAAGGAGGGGGCCGTTACAATGAGCAGTTCTTC
TRBV15	TRBJ2-1	TRBD2	.	CAAAVAGLYNEQFF	TGTGCCGCGGCTGTAGCGGGACTATACAATGAGCAGTTCTTC
TRBV7-9	TRBJ1-1	TRBD1	.	CASSPKDRLNTEAFF	TGTGCCAGCAGCCCAAAGGACAGGTTGAACACTGAAGCTTTCTTT
TRBV5-1	TRBJ2-2	.	.	CASSTRDTGELFF	TGCGCCAGCAGCACCAGGGACACCGGGGAGCTGTTTTTT
TRBV18	TRBJ1-2	.	.	CASSPGGGSGYTF	TGTGCCAGCTCACCAGGAGGGGGAAGTGGCTACACCTTC
TRBV5-6	TRBJ1-1	.	.	CASSHGTVETEAFF	TGTGCCAGCAGCCACGGGACCGTTGAAACTGAAGCTTTCTTT
TRBV30	TRBJ1-1	.	.	CAWSPRIRAPEAFF	TGTGCCTGGAGCCCTCGGATAAGGGCTCCTGAAGCTTTCTTT
TRBV20-1	TRBJ2-7	TRBD2	once	CSARPPRGGRRDEQYF	TGCAGTGCGCGTCCACCCCGCGGGGGGCGTCGAGACGAGCAGTACTTC